Sequencing of this T cell receptor (beta chain) was carried out in a study of T-cell reconstitution after alpha-beta-depleted transplantation in children. CDR1 and CDR2 from the germline V gene are SGHAT and FQNNGV. The CDR3 extends over 17 amino acids. V was pared by 0 bases and J by 2 bases, with 16 bases between. Study conclusions and caveats: High day-60 TCRbeta diversity in some patients came from surviving recipient T cells and thymic progenitors. Counts and diversity of T cells one year after transplant came mostly from newly produced T cells. Alpha-beta T cells present about two months after transplant were reported to originate from several hundred expanded graft clones.

Unique molecular identifiers were incorporated during preparation of the TCRbeta library. TCRdb called the PCR reads again in MiXCR, with one record for every CDR3 protein. The sample holds 240,000 or so distinct CDR3 sequences; 7.5% to 9.5% are singletons and the top ten take 6.3%. The table lists this clonotype with many counts. No antigen is known for it. This clonotype was obtained from a male patient younger than 18 who had a stem cell transplant for acute lymphoblastic leukemia, so the T cells may come from the graft donor. The chain employs TRBV11-2 and TRBJ1-1; possible D gene TRBD1, 5 bases. The sequencing here drew on PBMCs, mostly from graft donor cells, taken 180 days after TCRalphabeta/CD19-depleted stem cell transplant. CDR3 residues: CASSLEGQGRRNTEAFF. The CDR3 nucleotides are TGTGCCAGCAGCTTAGAGGGCCAGGGAAGGAGAAACACTGAAGCTTTCTTT. Variable domain in full (rest from reference TRBV11-2 and TRBJ1-1): EAGVAQSPRYKIIEKRQSVAFWCNPISGHATLYWYQQILGQGPKLLIQFQNNGVVDDSQLPKDRFSAERLKGVDSTLKIQPAKLEDSAVYLCASSLEGQGRRNTEAFFGQGTRLTVV.